What follows is one T cell receptor (beta chain) and its context. The data are from a study of blood T cell repertoires in COVID-19. Assay used: immunoSEQ multiplex PCR; TCRdb lists only in-frame clones, some missing. In the table there are hundreds of thousands of clones, roughly 80% of which are singletons. There are 10 residues in the CDR3. Germline loops: CDR1 DFQATT, CDR2 SNEGSKA (reference sequence). Trimming cost V 6 bases and J 6 bases, with 8 bases left between them. This TCR was recovered from a woman of 80 years or more with acute or convalescent COVID-19. This chain links TRBV20-1 with TRBJ1-1; D might be TRBD1 (6 bases). The source material was peripheral blood. The CDR3 spells CSARQAEAFF. In DNA, the CDR3 is TGCAGTGCCAGACAGGCTGAAGCTTTCTTT.